The clone carrying this T cell receptor beta chain was picked up a small number of times. Extraction yielded at least 6 micrograms of total RNA per sample. These data come from a study of blood T cells in healthy people across ages. Germline CDR1 and CDR2: SNHLY and FYNNEI. This CDR3 contains 15 residues. V shed 11 bases and J 2 bases; nucleotides not matched to a gene: 10. A second PCR of 7 to 11 cycles used a sample-barcoded 5' primer and a J-beta primer mix. Through a template-switch adaptor with 12 random nucleotides, each cDNA molecule received a tag. TCRdb fed the 5' RACE reads into MiXCR, producing one record per CDR3 protein. The data contain about 1,600,000 distinct CDR3 sequences, approximately 42% of them singletons.

V usage is TRBV2 and J usage is TRBJ2-1; 9 bases are shared with TRBD2. Specimen: blood. The sequence came from a woman aged 18-29 years in good health. CDR3 in DNA: TGTGCCTGTGATTTAGCGGGAGTTCCCTACAATGAGCAGTTCTTC. Its protein product is CACDLAGVPYNEQFF.